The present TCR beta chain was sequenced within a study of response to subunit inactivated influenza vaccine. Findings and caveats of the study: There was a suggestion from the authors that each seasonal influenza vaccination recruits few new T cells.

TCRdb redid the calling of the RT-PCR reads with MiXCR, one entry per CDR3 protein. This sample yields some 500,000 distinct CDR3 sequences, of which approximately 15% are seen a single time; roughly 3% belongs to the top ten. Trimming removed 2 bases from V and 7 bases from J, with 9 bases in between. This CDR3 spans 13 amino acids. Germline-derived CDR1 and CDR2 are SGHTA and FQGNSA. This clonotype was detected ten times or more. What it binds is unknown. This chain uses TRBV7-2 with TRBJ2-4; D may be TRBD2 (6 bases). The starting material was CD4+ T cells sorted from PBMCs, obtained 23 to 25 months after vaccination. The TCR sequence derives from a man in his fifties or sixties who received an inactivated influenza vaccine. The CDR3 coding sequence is TGTGCCAGCAGCTTACCGGGGGTTAACATTCAGTACTTC. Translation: CASSLPGVNIQYF. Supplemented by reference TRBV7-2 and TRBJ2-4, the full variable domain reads GAGVSQSPSNKVTEKGKDVELRCDPISGHTALYWYRQSLGQGLEFLIYFQGNSAPDKSGLPSDRFSAERTGGSVSTLTIQRTQQEDSAVYLCASSLPGVNIQYFGAGTRLSVL.